Reported below is one TCR beta chain. Its antigen is still unknown. There are no base qualities to consult, and no much larger clone falls within one base. The sample belongs to a study of response to subunit inactivated influenza vaccine (dated by TCRdb to the late 2010s). Background on the whole study: Deep quantitative T cell receptor repertoire profiling was used in the study to track responses to a trivalent subunit inactivated influenza vaccine.

Results the study describes overall, beyond this receptor: The authors suggested that each seasonal influenza vaccination may recruit only a limited number of new T cells.

Libraries were built with RT-PCR. Sequencing instrument: Illumina HiSeq 2500. The public reads were quality trimmed at Q25 with fastp and then assembled into clones with MiXCR by TCRdb, keeping productive beta chains. Rows are combined by CDR3 protein, so each entry shows the most common genes and DNA. Within this sample are about 830,000 distinct CDR3 sequences, with less than 20% of them counted one time only. 11% of the sample is taken by the ten largest. The germline V gene gives CDR1 as MGHRA and CDR2 as YSYEKL. V ends up 0 bases short and J 7 bases short, with an unmatched junction base count of 11. Spanning cysteine to phenylalanine, the CDR3 consists of 17 amino acids. Only the CDR3 DNA stays, 51 bases, in frame from base 1.

Specimen: PBMCs from blood, collected roughly 5 days after vaccination. The TCR originated in a man aged 45-60 years who received an inactivated influenza vaccine. Donor details come from another sample of the same person, matched by shared clones. This chain is built from TRBV4-1 and TRBJ1-4, and TRBD1 matches 7 of the central bases. CDR3 protein: CASSQEGGTGVIEKLFF. The DNA sequence is TGCGCCAGCAGCCAAGAAGGGGGAACAGGGGTAATTGAAAAACTGTTTTTT.